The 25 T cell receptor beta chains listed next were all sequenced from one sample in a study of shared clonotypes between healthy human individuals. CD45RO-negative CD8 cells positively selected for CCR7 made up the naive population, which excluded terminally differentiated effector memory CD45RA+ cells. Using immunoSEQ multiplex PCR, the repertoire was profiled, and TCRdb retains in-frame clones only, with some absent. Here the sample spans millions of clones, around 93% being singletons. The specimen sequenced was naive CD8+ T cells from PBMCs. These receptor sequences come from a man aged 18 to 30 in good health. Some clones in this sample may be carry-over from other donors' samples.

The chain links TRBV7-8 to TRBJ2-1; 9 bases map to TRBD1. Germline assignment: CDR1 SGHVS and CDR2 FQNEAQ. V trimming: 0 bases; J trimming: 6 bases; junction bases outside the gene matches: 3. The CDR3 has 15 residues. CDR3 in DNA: TGTGCCAGCAGCTTAGCGGGGACAGGGACCAATGAGCAGTTCTTC. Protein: CASSLAGTGTNEQFF.

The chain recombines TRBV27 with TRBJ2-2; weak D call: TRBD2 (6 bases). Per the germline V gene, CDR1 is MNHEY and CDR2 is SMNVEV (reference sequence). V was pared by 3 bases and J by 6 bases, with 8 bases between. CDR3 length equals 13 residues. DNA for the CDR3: TGTGCCAGCAGTTTGGGACTTGCCGGGGAGCTGTTTTTT. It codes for CASSLGLAGELFF.

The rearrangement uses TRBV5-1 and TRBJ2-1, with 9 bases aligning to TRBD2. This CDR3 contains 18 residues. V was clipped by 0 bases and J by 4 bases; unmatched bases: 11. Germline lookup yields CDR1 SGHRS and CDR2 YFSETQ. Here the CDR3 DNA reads TGCGCCAGCAGCTTGGATTGGCTAGCGGGGAAGAAATACAATGAGCAGTTCTTC. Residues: CASSLDWLAGKKYNEQFF. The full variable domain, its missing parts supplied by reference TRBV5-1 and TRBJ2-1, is KAGVTQTPRYLIKTRGQQVTLSCSPISGHRSVSWYQQTPGQGLQFLFEYFSETQRNKGNFPGRFSGRQFSNSRSEMNVSTLELGDSALYLCASSLDWLAGKKYNEQFFGPGTRLTVL.

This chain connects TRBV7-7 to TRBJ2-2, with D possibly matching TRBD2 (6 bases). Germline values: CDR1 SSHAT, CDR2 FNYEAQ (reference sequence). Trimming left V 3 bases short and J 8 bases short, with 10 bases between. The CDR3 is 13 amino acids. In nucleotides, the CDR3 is TGTGCCAGCAGCTTGACCGCGGGGGGGGAGCTGTTTTTT. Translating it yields CASSLTAGGELFF.

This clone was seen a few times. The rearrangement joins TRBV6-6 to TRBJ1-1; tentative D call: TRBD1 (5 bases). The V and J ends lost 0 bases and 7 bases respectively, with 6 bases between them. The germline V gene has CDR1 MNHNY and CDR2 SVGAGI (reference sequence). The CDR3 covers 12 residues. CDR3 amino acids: CASSYSRDEAFF. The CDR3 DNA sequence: TGTGCCAGCAGTTACTCCAGGGATGAAGCTTTCTTT.

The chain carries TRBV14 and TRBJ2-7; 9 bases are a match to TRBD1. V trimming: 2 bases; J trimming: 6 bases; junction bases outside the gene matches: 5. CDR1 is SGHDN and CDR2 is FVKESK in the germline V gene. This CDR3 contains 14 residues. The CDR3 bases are TGTGCCAGCAGCCAACGGGGGACAGGGACCGAGCAGTACTTC. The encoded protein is CASSQRGTGTEQYF.

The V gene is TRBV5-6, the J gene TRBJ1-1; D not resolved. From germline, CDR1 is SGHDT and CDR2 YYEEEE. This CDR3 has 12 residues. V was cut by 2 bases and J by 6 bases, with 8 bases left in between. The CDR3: CASSLISPEAFF. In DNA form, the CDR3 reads TGTGCCAGCAGCTTAATATCCCCTGAAGCTTTCTTT.

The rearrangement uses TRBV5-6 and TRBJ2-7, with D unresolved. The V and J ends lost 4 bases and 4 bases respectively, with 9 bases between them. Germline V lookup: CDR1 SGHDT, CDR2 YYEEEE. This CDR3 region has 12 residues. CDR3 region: CASSLYYYEQYF. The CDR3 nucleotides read TGTGCCAGCAGCCTCTACTATTACGAGCAGTACTTC.

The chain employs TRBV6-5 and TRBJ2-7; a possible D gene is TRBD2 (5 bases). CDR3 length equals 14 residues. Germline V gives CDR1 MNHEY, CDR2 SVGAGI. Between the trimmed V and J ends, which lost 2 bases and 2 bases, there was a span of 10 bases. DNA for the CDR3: TGTGCCAGCAGTTACAACGGGATTGCCTACGAGCAGTACTTC. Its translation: CASSYNGIAYEQYF.

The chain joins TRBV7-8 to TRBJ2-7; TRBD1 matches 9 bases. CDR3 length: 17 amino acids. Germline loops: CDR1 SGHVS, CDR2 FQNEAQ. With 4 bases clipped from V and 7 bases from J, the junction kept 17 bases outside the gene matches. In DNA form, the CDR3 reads TGTGCCAGCAGCTCGACCCCGCTCTTGGACAGGGGAGGGGAGCAGTACTTC. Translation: CASSSTPLLDRGGEQYF.

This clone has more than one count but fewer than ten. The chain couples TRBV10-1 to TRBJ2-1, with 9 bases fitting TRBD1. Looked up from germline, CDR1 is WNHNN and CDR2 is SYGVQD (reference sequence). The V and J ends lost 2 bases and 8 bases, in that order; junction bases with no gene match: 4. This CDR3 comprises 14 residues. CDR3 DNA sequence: TGCGCCAGCAGTGAGGGACAGGGGATCGATGAGCAGTTCTTC. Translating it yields CASSEGQGIDEQFF.

The CDR3: CASTTSDGSYEQYF. The CDR3 nucleotides are TGTGCCAGTACTACTAGCGATGGGTCCTACGAGCAGTACTTC. This rearrangement joins TRBV19 to TRBJ2-7; 7 bases fit TRBD2. Trimming took 7 bases from V and 1 from J; bases not matched to a gene: 7. Germline lookup yields CDR1 LNHDA and CDR2 SQIVND (reference sequence). The CDR3 loop spans 14 amino acids.

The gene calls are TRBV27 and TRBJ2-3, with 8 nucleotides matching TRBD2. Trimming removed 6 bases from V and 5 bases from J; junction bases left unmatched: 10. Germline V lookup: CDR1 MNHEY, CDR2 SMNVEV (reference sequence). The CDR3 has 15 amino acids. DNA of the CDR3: TGTGCCAGCAGGCTTACAAGCGGGAGAGGAGATACGCAGTATTTT. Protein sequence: CASRLTSGRGDTQYF.

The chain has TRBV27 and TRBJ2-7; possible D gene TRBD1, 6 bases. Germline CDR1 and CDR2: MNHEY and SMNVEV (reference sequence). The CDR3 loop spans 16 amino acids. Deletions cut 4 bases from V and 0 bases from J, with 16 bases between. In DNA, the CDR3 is TGTGCCAGCAGTTCAGAAAAGACAGGAGGCTCCTACGAGCAGTACTTC. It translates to CASSSEKTGGSYEQYF.

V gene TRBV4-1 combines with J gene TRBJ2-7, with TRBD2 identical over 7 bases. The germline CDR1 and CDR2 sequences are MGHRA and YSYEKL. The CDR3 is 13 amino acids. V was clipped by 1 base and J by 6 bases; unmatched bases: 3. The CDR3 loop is CASSQVQRGEQYF. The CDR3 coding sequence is TGCGCCAGCAGCCAAGTACAGCGGGGCGAGCAGTACTTC.

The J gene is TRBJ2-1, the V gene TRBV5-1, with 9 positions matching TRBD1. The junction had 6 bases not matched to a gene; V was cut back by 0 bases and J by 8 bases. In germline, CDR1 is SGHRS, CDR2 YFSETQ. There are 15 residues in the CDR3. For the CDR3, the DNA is TGCGCCAGCAGCTTGGTAACAGGGGGCTGGGATGAGCAGTTCTTC. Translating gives CASSLVTGGWDEQFF.

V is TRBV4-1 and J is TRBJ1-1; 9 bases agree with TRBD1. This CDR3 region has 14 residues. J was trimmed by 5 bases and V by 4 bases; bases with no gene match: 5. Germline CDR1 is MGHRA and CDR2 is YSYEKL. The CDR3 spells CASSRNRGPTEAFF. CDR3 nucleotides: TGCGCCAGCAGCCGCAACAGGGGGCCGACTGAAGCTTTCTTT.

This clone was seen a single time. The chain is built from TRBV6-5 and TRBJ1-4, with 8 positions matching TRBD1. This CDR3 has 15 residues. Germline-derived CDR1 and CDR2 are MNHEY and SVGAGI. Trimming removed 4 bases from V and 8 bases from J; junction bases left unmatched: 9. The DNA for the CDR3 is TGTGCCAGCAGTTGGGAACAGGGGGATGAGGAAAAACTGTTTTTT. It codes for CASSWEQGDEEKLFF.

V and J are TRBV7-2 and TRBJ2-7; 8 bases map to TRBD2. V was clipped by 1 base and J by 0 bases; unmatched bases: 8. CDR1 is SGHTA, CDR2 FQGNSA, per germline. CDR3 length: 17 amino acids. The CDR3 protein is CASSLGVSGTFSYEQYF. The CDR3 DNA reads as TGTGCCAGCAGCTTAGGGGTTAGCGGGACCTTCTCCTACGAGCAGTACTTC.

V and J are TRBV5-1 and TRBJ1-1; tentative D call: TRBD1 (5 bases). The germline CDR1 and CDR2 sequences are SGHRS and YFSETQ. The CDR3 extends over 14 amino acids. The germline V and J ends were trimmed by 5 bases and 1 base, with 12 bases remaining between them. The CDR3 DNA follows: TGCGCCAGCAGTACCTGGGACGGGAACACTGAAGCTTTCTTT. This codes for CASSTWDGNTEAFF. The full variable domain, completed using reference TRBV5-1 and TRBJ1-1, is KAGVTQTPRYLIKTRGQQVTLSCSPISGHRSVSWYQQTPGQGLQFLFEYFSETQRNKGNFPGRFSGRQFSNSRSEMNVSTLELGDSALYLCASSTWDGNTEAFFGQGTRLTVV.

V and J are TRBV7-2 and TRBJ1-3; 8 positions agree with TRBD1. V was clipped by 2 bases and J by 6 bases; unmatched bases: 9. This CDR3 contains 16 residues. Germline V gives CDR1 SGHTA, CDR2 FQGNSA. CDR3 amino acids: CASSLHAGGQENTIYF. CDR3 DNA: TGTGCCAGCAGCTTACACGCAGGGGGACAGGAAAACACCATATATTTT.

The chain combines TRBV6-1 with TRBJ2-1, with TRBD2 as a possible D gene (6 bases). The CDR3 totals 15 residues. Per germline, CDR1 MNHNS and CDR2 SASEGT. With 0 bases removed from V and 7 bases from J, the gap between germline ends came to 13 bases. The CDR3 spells CASSEAAGLANEQFF. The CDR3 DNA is TGTGCCAGCAGTGAAGCCGCGGGATTAGCGAATGAGCAGTTCTTC.

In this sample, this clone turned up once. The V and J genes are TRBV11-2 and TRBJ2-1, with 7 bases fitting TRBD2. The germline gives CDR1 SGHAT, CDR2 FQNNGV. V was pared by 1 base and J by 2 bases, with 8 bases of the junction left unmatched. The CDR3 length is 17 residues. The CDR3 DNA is TGTGCCAGCAGCTTAGCTCTAGCGGTAACACCCTACAATGAGCAGTTCTTC. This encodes CASSLALAVTPYNEQFF.

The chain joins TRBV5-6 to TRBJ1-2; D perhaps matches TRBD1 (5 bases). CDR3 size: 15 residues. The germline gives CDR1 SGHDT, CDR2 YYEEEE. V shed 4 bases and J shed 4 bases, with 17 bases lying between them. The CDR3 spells CASSAGLDILYGYTF. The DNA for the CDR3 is TGTGCCAGCAGCGCGGGGTTGGACATACTCTATGGCTACACCTTC.

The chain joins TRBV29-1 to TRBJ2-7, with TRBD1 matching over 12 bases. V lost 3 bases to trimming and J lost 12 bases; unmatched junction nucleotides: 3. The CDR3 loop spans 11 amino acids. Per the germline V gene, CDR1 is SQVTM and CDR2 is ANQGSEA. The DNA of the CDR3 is TGCAGCGTTGAGGGACAGGGGGCGCGGTACTTC. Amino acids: CSVEGQGARYF.